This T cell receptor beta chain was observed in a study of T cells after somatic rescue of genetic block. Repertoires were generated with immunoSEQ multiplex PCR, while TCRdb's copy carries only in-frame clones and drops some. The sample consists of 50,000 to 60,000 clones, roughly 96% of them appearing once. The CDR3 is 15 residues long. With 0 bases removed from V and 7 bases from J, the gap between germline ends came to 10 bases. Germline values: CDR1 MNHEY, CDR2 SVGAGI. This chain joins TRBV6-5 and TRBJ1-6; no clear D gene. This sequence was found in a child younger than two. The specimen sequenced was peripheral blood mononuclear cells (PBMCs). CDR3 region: CASSYSMGYNSPLHF. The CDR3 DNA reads TGTGCCAGCAGTTACTCGATGGGATACAATTCACCCCTCCACTTT.